This T cell receptor beta chain was sequenced for a study of blood T cell repertoires in COVID-19. On the study more broadly: In each case, the material was cDNA or gDNA derived from T cells, B-cell-depleted T cells, or PBMCs.

Sequencing was performed with immunoSEQ multiplex PCR; in TCRdb, only in-frame clones are kept and a portion is missing. The sample includes approximately 310,000 clones, approximately 83% seen only once; the top ten take 2.2%. Trimming removed 2 bases from V and 11 bases from J, with 9 bases in between. From germline, CDR1 is SNHLY and CDR2 FYNNEI. The CDR3 runs 12 residues. Those who participated ranged in age from roughly 18 to 90 years and resided in approximately 23 US areas. Self-reported history from a screening survey and questionnaire set each donor's cohort. This clonotype was sampled from a man aged 25-45 years who had recovered from COVID-19. V and J are TRBV2 and TRBJ1-4; D unresolved. The sequenced sample consisted of PBMCs or T cells enriched from blood (not recorded which). CDR3 sequence reads: CASSEQDGKLFF. The DNA for the CDR3 is TGTGCCAGCAGTGAACAGGATGGGAAACTGTTTTTT.